The 29 T cell receptor beta chains reported below all come from one sample, sequenced in a study of T cell changes during pregnancy in multiple sclerosis. The assay was immunoSEQ multiplex PCR, and TCRdb's table has in-frame clones only and misses some. The sample contains tens of thousands of clones, around 93% of which appear only once. The sample here was CD4+ T cells from peripheral blood mononuclear cells, taken in the second trimester of pregnancy. These receptors originate from a female donor with multiple sclerosis, enrolled in a pregnancy study.

The CDR3 here is CASSFQGADGYTF. Written as DNA, the CDR3 is TGTGCCAGCAGTTTTCAGGGTGCTGATGGCTACACCTTC. The V gene is TRBV27, the J gene TRBJ1-2, with D possibly being TRBD1 (5 bases). V dropped 3 bases and J dropped 6 bases, with 11 bases sitting between them. Germline CDR1 MNHEY, CDR2 SMNVEV (reference sequence). There are 13 residues in the CDR3.

The chain joins TRBV11-2 to TRBJ2-5; D is ambiguous. The V end lost 1 base, the J end lost 6 bases, and 9 bases lay between the germline ends. The V gene's germline CDR1 is SGHAT and CDR2 FQNNGV. This CDR3 spans 13 amino acids. CDR3 protein: CASSLGAAQTQYF. CDR3 nucleotides: TGTGCCAGCAGCTTAGGAGCCGCCCAGACCCAGTACTTC.

This chain links TRBV23-1 with TRBJ2-7, with 7 bases matching TRBD1. Being an ORF, TRBV23-1 has a function that is uncertain. Trimming removed 3 bases from V and 6 bases from J; junction bases left unmatched: 8. The length of the CDR3 is 14 residues. CDR3 sequence: CASSHGTADLEQYF. The CDR3 DNA follows: TGCGCCAGCAGTCATGGGACAGCCGACCTCGAGCAGTACTTC.

The rearrangement uses TRBV5-1 and TRBJ2-3, with a weak D call TRBD1 (5 bases). The CDR3 is 14 amino acids. V was shortened by 0 bases and J by 2 bases, with 7 bases between the two germline ends. Germline V gene sequence: CDR1 SGHRS, CDR2 YFSETQ. CDR3 loop: CASSLATVTDTQYF. As DNA, the CDR3 is TGCGCCAGCAGCTTGGCGACAGTCACAGATACGCAGTATTTT.

The chain links TRBV27 to TRBJ1-5; D uncertain. Trimming took off 3 bases at V and 4 bases at J, with 4 bases between the two ends. The V gene's germline CDR1 is MNHEY and CDR2 SMNVEV (reference sequence). This CDR3 spans 12 amino acids. The CDR3 bases are TGTGCCAGCAGTTTCAGAAATCAGCCCCAGCATTTT. Amino acids: CASSFRNQPQHF.

This clone was detected once. V and J are TRBV6-5 and TRBJ2-7; 12 positions agree with TRBD2. The CDR3 is 14 amino acids. Looked up from germline, CDR1 is MNHEY and CDR2 is SVGAGI. The ends lost 4 bases at V and 5 bases at J; junction bases unmatched: 3. The DNA for the CDR3 is TGTGCCAGCAGTTCTAGCGGGAGGGCCCACGAGCAGTACTTC. Encoded protein: CASSSSGRAHEQYF.

This clone was seen only once. V gene TRBV12-5 combines with J gene TRBJ2-7; tentative D call: TRBD1 (6 bases). The germline gives CDR1 LGHNT, CDR2 FRNRAP. The CDR3 has 16 residues. Deletions cut 0 bases from V and 0 bases from J, with 12 bases between. The CDR3 DNA reads TGTGCTAGTGGTTTGGTAACAGGGTTAAGCTCCTACGAGCAGTACTTC. Translation: CASGLVTGLSSYEQYF.

The chain carries TRBV5-8 and TRBJ2-1, with D possibly being TRBD2 (5 bases). With 4 bases removed from V and 0 bases from J, the gap between germline ends came to 11 bases. The germline V gene encodes CDR1 SGHTS and CDR2 YDEGEE. This CDR3 has 15 amino acids. The CDR3 is CASSPSRSSYNEQFF. The CDR3 nucleotides read TGTGCCAGCAGCCCTAGCAGGAGCTCCTACAATGAGCAGTTCTTC. The full variable domain, in which reference TRBV5-8 and TRBJ2-1 provide the parts outside the CDR3, is EAGVTQSPTHLIKTRGQQATLRCSPISGHTSVYWYQQALGLGLQFLLWYDEGEERNRGNFPPRFSGRQFPNYSSELNVNALELEDSALYLCASSPSRSSYNEQFFGPGTRLTVL.

V gene TRBV2 combines with J gene TRBJ2-7; D may be TRBD2 (6 bases). Trimming stripped 4 bases from V and 2 bases from J, with 9 bases between. The CDR3 covers 13 residues. Germline loops: CDR1 SNHLY, CDR2 FYNNEI. The DNA for the CDR3 is TGTGCCAGCAGTGTAGCGGAGACCTACGAGCAGTACTTC. Translated, it gives CASSVAETYEQYF.

The chain joins TRBV4-2 to TRBJ1-2; D unresolved. V was shortened by 0 bases and J by 0 bases, with 8 bases between the two germline ends. CDR1 is LGHNA, CDR2 YNFKEQ, per germline. The CDR3 covers 15 residues. The chain's CDR3 is CASSQDSGANYGYTF. CDR3 DNA: TGTGCCAGCAGCCAAGATTCCGGTGCTAACTATGGCTACACCTTC.

The rearrangement joins TRBV5-1 to TRBJ1-5; maybe TRBD1 (5 bases). The CDR3 is 17 residues long. Looked up from germline, CDR1 is SGHRS and CDR2 is YFSETQ. V was shortened by 0 bases and J by 4 bases, with 17 bases between the two germline ends. The CDR3 DNA follows: TGCGCCAGCAGCTTGGTGTTTGGGCAGGGTCGGAATCAGCCCCAGCATTTT. Amino acid sequence: CASSLVFGQGRNQPQHF. Together with reference TRBV5-1 and TRBJ1-5, the CDR3 gives the full variable domain: KAGVTQTPRYLIKTRGQQVTLSCSPISGHRSVSWYQQTPGQGLQFLFEYFSETQRNKGNFPGRFSGRQFSNSRSEMNVSTLELGDSALYLCASSLVFGQGRNQPQHFGDGTRLSIL.

The chain employs TRBV6-1 and TRBJ2-2; 8 nucleotides match TRBD2. The CDR3 contains 15 residues. Germline CDR1 MNHNS, CDR2 SASEGT. V lost 7 bases to trimming and J lost 3 bases; unmatched junction nucleotides: 7. In DNA, the CDR3 is TGTGCCAGCATCAAACAGCGGGGGTACACCGGGGAGCTGTTTTTT. Translating it yields CASIKQRGYTGELFF.

The V and J genes are TRBV7-2 and TRBJ2-2, with 12 bases aligning to TRBD2. Germline V gene data show CDR1 as SGHTA and CDR2 as FQGNSA. With V trimmed by 4 bases and J by 8 bases, 5 bases remained unmatched. The CDR3 is made up of 15 amino acids. The chain's CDR3 is CASSSWTSGVGELFF. CDR3 bases: TGTGCCAGCAGCTCTTGGACTAGCGGGGTAGGGGAGCTGTTTTTT.

The gene calls are TRBV7-9 and TRBJ2-1, with D perhaps TRBD1 (6 bases). This CDR3 has 15 residues. Germline values: CDR1 SEHNR, CDR2 FQNEAQ (reference sequence). V was clipped by 1 base and J by 2 bases, with 9 bases between them. Here the CDR3 DNA reads TGTGCCAGCAGCTTAGGTGAGGGGGCCTACAATGAGCAGTTCTTC. Protein product: CASSLGEGAYNEQFF. Supplemented by reference TRBV7-9 and TRBJ2-1, the full variable domain reads DTGVSQNPRHKITKRGQNVTFRCDPISEHNRLYWYRQTLGQGPEFLTYFQNEAQLEKSRLLSDRFSAERPKGSFSTLEIQRTEQGDSAMYLCASSLGEGAYNEQFFGPGTRLTVL.

V is TRBV27 and J is TRBJ1-5; TRBD1 is a possible D gene (5 bases). The CDR3 sequence is 14 residues long. V was trimmed by 7 bases and J by 4 bases, leaving 14 bases between them. Germline assignment: CDR1 MNHEY and CDR2 SMNVEV (reference sequence). For the CDR3, the DNA is TGTGCCAGCACCCAGTGGGGGGGGAATCAGCCCCAGCATTTT. The encoded protein is CASTQWGGNQPQHF.

This clone was seen only a few times. The rearrangement links TRBV4-2 to TRBJ2-3; maybe TRBD1 (6 bases). V was shortened by 5 bases and J by 1 base, with 16 bases between the two germline ends. This CDR3 contains 16 residues. The germline V gene encodes CDR1 LGHNA and CDR2 YNFKEQ. The CDR3 DNA follows: TGTGCCAGCAGCGCCGAGGGGGTTCCCCGCACAGATACGCAGTATTTT. This translates into CASSAEGVPRTDTQYF.

The V and J genes are TRBV5-8 and TRBJ2-1; 15 bases line up with TRBD2. This CDR3 has 19 amino acids. Germline CDR1 and CDR2: SGHTS and YDEGEE. Trimming took 3 bases from V and 1 from J; bases not matched to a gene: 8. In DNA, the CDR3 is TGTGCCAGCAGCTCCAAGGGACTAGCGGGAGGTCCGTCCTACAATGAGCAGTTCTTC. As protein: CASSSKGLAGGPSYNEQFF.

The table lists this clone with a few counts. The chain carries TRBV28 and TRBJ2-7; D is possibly TRBD1 (5 bases). The length of the CDR3 is 15 residues. V lost 4 bases, J lost 2 bases, and 15 bases lay in between. CDR1 is MDHEN and CDR2 is SYDVKM in the germline V gene. The CDR3 spells CASSSLHRLPYEQYF. In nucleotides, the CDR3 is TGTGCCAGCAGTTCGCTACACAGGCTGCCCTACGAGCAGTACTTC. The full variable domain, in which reference TRBV28 and TRBJ2-7 provide the parts outside the CDR3, is DVKVTQSSRYLVKRTGEKVFLECVQDMDHENMFWYRQDPGLGLRLIYFSYDVKMKEKGDIPEGYSVSREKKERFSLILESASTNQTSMYLCASSSLHRLPYEQYFGPGTRLTVT.

The chain is built from TRBV5-6 and TRBJ2-1, with D tentatively TRBD2 (5 bases). The germline V gene has CDR1 SGHDT and CDR2 YYEEEE. The CDR3 length is 16 residues. Deletions cut 2 bases from V and 7 bases from J, with 19 bases between. The CDR3 here is CASSFRASPRVNEQFF. The CDR3 nucleotides are TGTGCCAGCAGCTTTAGGGCTAGCCCTCGGGTGAATGAGCAGTTCTTC.

As concerns this clone: Other nucleotide sequences from this sample produce the same CDR3. J is TRBJ2-7 and V is TRBV6-5, with 7 bases aligning to TRBD1. Germline V gene data show CDR1 as MNHEY and CDR2 as SVGAGI. This CDR3 contains 15 residues. J gave up 4 bases and V 0 bases, and 6 bases lay outside the gene matches. CDR3 sequence reads: CASSYSRDRSYEQYF. CDR3 nucleotides: TGTGCCAGCAGTTACTCGAGGGACAGATCATACGAGCAGTACTTC.

The chain joins TRBV6-1 to TRBJ2-7; D is perhaps TRBD1 (7 bases). Deletions cut 5 bases from V and 7 bases from J, with 21 bases between. The germline CDR1 and CDR2 sequences are MNHNS and SASEGT. The CDR3 is made up of 15 amino acids. CDR3 nucleotide sequence: TGTGCCAGCAGTCTTAGCGGCCCTCAGGGGGGTGAGCAGTACTTC. It codes for CASSLSGPQGGEQYF.

This chain connects TRBV4-2 to TRBJ1-5; D not resolved. Germline values: CDR1 LGHNA, CDR2 YNFKEQ. The CDR3 has 13 amino acids. Trimming removed 0 bases from V and 4 bases from J, with 4 bases in between. CDR3 DNA: TGTGCCAGCAGCCAAGACCAGAATCAGCCCCAGCATTTT. This codes for CASSQDQNQPQHF.

V usage is TRBV6-5 and J usage is TRBJ1-1; D remains unclear. Trimming cost V 5 bases and J 14 bases, with 21 bases left between them. The CDR3 has 13 residues. CDR1 MNHEY and CDR2 SVGAGI come from the germline V gene. For the CDR3, the DNA is TGTGCCAGCAGTAATGGTTGGTCTGGAGCCGGCTTCTTT. As protein: CASSNGWSGAGFF.

The chain uses TRBV28 and TRBJ2-4; 10 positions match TRBD1. From germline, CDR1 is MDHEN and CDR2 SYDVKM. This CDR3 has 16 residues. Unmatched junction bases numbered 10, after V lost 8 bases and J lost 3 bases. The CDR3 reads CASGKGTGDSKNIQYF. CDR3 nucleotides: TGTGCCAGCGGGAAAGGGACAGGGGATAGCAAAAACATTCAGTACTTC.

The J gene is TRBJ1-5, the V gene TRBV2; D gene ambiguous. With 2 bases removed from V and 0 bases from J, the gap between germline ends came to 5 bases. CDR1 SNHLY and CDR2 FYNNEI come from the germline V gene. The CDR3 contains 14 residues. The CDR3 loop reads CASSEIYSNQPQHF. DNA for the CDR3: TGTGCCAGCAGTGAAATCTATAGCAATCAGCCCCAGCATTTT.

The V gene is TRBV19, the J gene TRBJ2-2; a weak D match, TRBD2 (6 bases). Between the trimmed V and J ends, which lost 6 bases and 4 bases, there was a span of 12 bases. The CDR3 is made up of 14 amino acids. Germline CDR1 reads LNHDA; CDR2 reads SQIVND (reference sequence). For the CDR3, the DNA is TGTGCCAGTAGCCCGACTAGTGCCACCGGGGAGCTGTTTTTT. Amino acids: CASSPTSATGELFF.

This chain connects TRBV30 to TRBJ2-1, with 9 positions matching TRBD2. The CDR3 is 19 residues long. Germline loops: CDR1 GTSNPN, CDR2 SVGIG (reference sequence). The ends lost 0 bases at V and 6 bases at J; junction bases unmatched: 18. The CDR3 loop reads CAWSVFRSGSKRGPNEQFF. Here the CDR3 DNA reads TGTGCCTGGAGTGTATTTCGTAGCGGGAGTAAACGGGGGCCCAATGAGCAGTTCTTC.

The chain combines TRBV10-1 with TRBJ2-3; possible D gene TRBD1, 6 bases. CDR3 length: 16 residues. With 6 bases removed from V and 2 bases from J, the gap between germline ends came to 18 bases. The germline CDR1 and CDR2 sequences are WNHNN and SYGVQD (reference sequence). The chain's CDR3 is CASSPFDGQLTDTQYF. The CDR3 DNA reads TGCGCCAGCAGCCCCTTCGATGGACAGCTCACAGATACGCAGTATTTT.

This CDR3 reads CASSEDSASVEQFF. The CDR3 DNA reads TGTGCCAGCAGTGAGGACTCAGCTAGCGTTGAGCAGTTCTTC. The gene calls are TRBV2 and TRBJ2-1; D possibly corresponds to TRBD2 (6 bases). The CDR3 is 14 residues long. Germline V CDR1 and CDR2: SNHLY, FYNNEI. Trimming took 3 bases from V and 9 from J, leaving 15 bases between them.